The rows below give T cell receptor beta chains drawn from one sample of a study of T-cell reconstitution after alpha-beta-depleted transplantation in children. One entry per CDR3 protein, called by TCRdb with MiXCR from the PCR reads. The repertoire holds 150,000 to 200,000 distinct CDR3 sequences, with 11% as singletons. The specimen comprised PBMCs, sampled before TCRalphabeta/CD19-depleted stem cell transplant. The receptors come from a boy aged 2 to 9 with acute myeloid leukemia, due to receive a stem cell transplant. The CDR3 runs from the conserved cysteine through the conserved F or W. The D gene is left open where the match is weak. Size is omitted from some rows. Given values are once, few, many or a class for expanded clones.

v_gene: TRBV25-1; j_gene: TRBJ2-7; d_gene: .; abundance: many; CDR3aa: CASSEVASEQYF; CDR3nt: TGTGCCAGCAGTGAAGTAGCGAGCGAGCAGTACTTC
v_gene: TRBV4-1; j_gene: TRBJ1-1; d_gene: TRBD1; abundance: many; CDR3aa: CASSSAGQGRTEAFF; CDR3nt: TGCGCCAGCAGCTCAGCGGGACAGGGAAGGACTGAAGCTTTCTTT
v_gene: TRBV11-2; j_gene: TRBJ2-2; d_gene: TRBD1; abundance: many; CDR3aa: CATIEGARVTGELFF; CDR3nt: TGTGCCACTATCGAGGGGGCTCGTGTCACCGGGGAGCTGTTTTTT
v_gene: TRBV5-1; j_gene: TRBJ2-1; d_gene: .; abundance: many; CDR3aa: CASSGLAGYSYNEQFF; CDR3nt: TGCGCCAGCAGCGGCCTAGCAGGATATTCCTACAATGAGCAGTTCTTC
v_gene: TRBV12-3/TRBV12-4; j_gene: TRBJ1-2; d_gene: .; abundance: many; CDR3aa: CASSFSGVGGDYGYTF; CDR3nt: TGTGCCAGCAGTTTCTCGGGTGTGGGGGGCGACTATGGCTACACCTTC
v_gene: TRBV6-5; j_gene: TRBJ2-3; d_gene: .; abundance: many; CDR3aa: CASSSTPSTDTQYF; CDR3nt: TGTGCCAGCAGTTCAACACCCAGCACAGATACGCAGTATTTT
v_gene: TRBV7-2; j_gene: TRBJ1-2; d_gene: .; abundance: many; CDR3aa: CASSLDGRRQYGYTF; CDR3nt: TGTGCCAGCAGCTTAGACGGCAGGCGGCAGTATGGCTACACCTTC
v_gene: TRBV4-1; j_gene: TRBJ2-1; d_gene: TRBD2; abundance: many; CDR3aa: CASSPTGVGRALEQFF; CDR3nt: TGCGCCAGCAGCCCCACCGGGGTTGGGAGGGCCTTAGAGCAGTTCTTC
v_gene: TRBV20-1; j_gene: TRBJ1-6; d_gene: TRBD1; abundance: .; CDR3aa: CSARAGTAYNSPLHF; CDR3nt: TGCAGTGCTAGAGCCGGGACAGCTTATAATTCACCCCTCCACTTT
v_gene: TRBV19; j_gene: TRBJ2-3; d_gene: TRBD2; abundance: many; CDR3aa: CASSRLATDTQYF; CDR3nt: TGTGCCAGTAGTAGACTAGCGACAGATACGCAGTATTTT
v_gene: TRBV11-2; j_gene: TRBJ1-6; d_gene: .; abundance: many; CDR3aa: CASSLVSGLSNSPLHF; CDR3nt: TGTGCCAGCAGCTTAGTTTCAGGGCTGTCTAATTCACCCCTCCACTTT
v_gene: TRBV19; j_gene: TRBJ2-7; d_gene: .; abundance: many; CDR3aa: CASTPPYEQYF; CDR3nt: TGTGCCAGTACCCCCCCCTACGAGCAGTACTTC
v_gene: TRBV12-3/TRBV12-4; j_gene: TRBJ2-1; d_gene: TRBD2; abundance: medium-sized; CDR3aa: CASLRVAGYNEQFF; CDR3nt: TGTGCCAGTCTTCGGGTAGCGGGGTACAATGAGCAGTTCTTC
v_gene: TRBV20-1; j_gene: TRBJ1-1; d_gene: .; abundance: .; CDR3aa: CSARAGRVVFLDTEAFF; CDR3nt: TGCAGTGCTCGCGCCGGACGGGTCGTATTTCTGGACACTGAAGCTTTCTTT
v_gene: TRBV5-5; j_gene: TRBJ1-3; d_gene: TRBD1; abundance: many; CDR3aa: CASSSRDSLSGNTIYF; CDR3nt: TGTGCCAGCAGCTCTCGGGACAGCCTCTCTGGAAACACCATATATTTT
v_gene: TRBV20-1; j_gene: TRBJ2-3; d_gene: TRBD2; abundance: many; CDR3aa: CSATLAEDWGTSTDTQYF; CDR3nt: TGCAGTGCTACACTAGCGGAAGACTGGGGTACTAGCACAGATACGCAGTATTTT
v_gene: TRBV3-1; j_gene: TRBJ2-1; d_gene: .; abundance: many; CDR3aa: CASSQVGVVDEQFF; CDR3nt: TGTGCCAGCAGCCAAGTAGGAGTCGTAGATGAGCAGTTCTTC
v_gene: TRBV10-3; j_gene: TRBJ2-5; d_gene: .; abundance: many; CDR3aa: CAISLFLQETQYF; CDR3nt: TGTGCCATCAGTCTCTTCCTCCAAGAGACCCAGTACTTC
v_gene: TRBV12-3/TRBV12-4; j_gene: TRBJ2-7; d_gene: TRBD1; abundance: many; CDR3aa: CASSGALGTGGLYEQYF; CDR3nt: TGTGCCAGCAGCGGGGCCCTAGGGACAGGGGGCTTGTACGAGCAGTACTTC
v_gene: TRBV5-5; j_gene: TRBJ1-5; d_gene: .; abundance: many; CDR3aa: CASSLEGWLDQPQHF; CDR3nt: TGTGCCAGCAGCTTGGAGGGGTGGCTGGATCAGCCCCAGCATTTT
v_gene: TRBV12-3/TRBV12-4; j_gene: TRBJ1-4; d_gene: .; abundance: many; CDR3aa: CASSIRQNEKLFF; CDR3nt: TGTGCCAGCAGTATACGACAAAATGAAAAACTGTTTTTT
v_gene: TRBV10-3; j_gene: TRBJ2-2; d_gene: TRBD2; abundance: .; CDR3aa: CAISDRTSFVAGVNTGELFF; CDR3nt: TGTGCCATCAGTGATCGAACATCTTTCGTAGCGGGCGTCAACACCGGGGAGCTGTTTTTT